This T cell receptor beta chain was captured in a study of blood T cell repertoires in COVID-19. For the study at large: Italy, Spain and the United States were the sources of the convalescent and acute COVID-19 samples.

In the source study's methods: For nucleated cells, counts were estimated from reference gene primer amplification. Using immunoSEQ multiplex PCR, the repertoire was profiled, and TCRdb retains in-frame clones only, with some absent. V, J and clone size are taken as reported in that table, and D and trimming were inferred from the DNA itself. The sample includes approximately 270,000 clones, 80% to 85% of them seen just once. The CDR3 covers 15 residues. Germline values: CDR1 ENHRY, CDR2 SYGVKD. Trimming cost V 5 bases and J 4 bases, with 15 bases left between them. Enrollment of patients from Seattle took place during active infection, with longitudinal follow-up.

The sample was peripheral blood. The TCR comes from a person aged 70 to 85 with COVID-19, enrolled during active disease. The rearrangement uses TRBV10-3 and TRBJ1-3, with D tentatively TRBD1 (6 bases). CDR3 in amino acids: CAISFGTSYGNTIYF. The CDR3 DNA is TGTGCCATCAGTTTCGGGACATCATACGGAAACACCATATATTTT.